Presented here are 9 T cell receptor beta chains from one specimen sequenced in a study of shared clonotypes between healthy human individuals (dated by TCRdb to 2020 to 2021). Receptor amplification or capture employed the immunoSEQ multiplex PCR assay. The clones in this table, taken by TCRdb from immuneACCESS, are in-frame only. Not every clone is retained; where verified, under half of the shortfall comes from an unresolved V gene, and the cause of the rest is unknown. This sample lists about 2.2 million clones; approximately 94% were detected once. The biggest ten clones account for over 1.5% of the sample. CD8 naive samples consisted of CD45RO-negative cells that were positively selected for CCR7, yielding a CD45RA+CCR7+ population without TemRA cells. Sequenced sample: naive CD8+ T cells from PBMCs. Interpreted using the paper, the cell subset or site label stands for: CD45RA+CCR7+. These receptors were obtained from a man aged 18 to 30 in good health. Some clones in this sample may be carry-over from other donors' samples.

The chain employs TRBV4-1 and TRBJ2-1; 12 bases map to TRBD2. This CDR3 comprises 16 residues. The junction had 7 bases not matched to a gene; V was cut back by 4 bases and J by 6 bases. Germline V gives CDR1 MGHRA, CDR2 YSYEKL. CDR3 DNA: TGCGCCAGCAGCCCGAAGACTAGCGGGAGAAGCAATGAGCAGTTCTTC. Its protein is CASSPKTSGRSNEQFF.

The CDR3 DNA reads TGTGCCAGCAGCTCGGGACGCCTCTCCTACAATGAGCAGTTCTTC. Protein: CASSSGRLSYNEQFF. The rearrangement joins TRBV7-8 to TRBJ2-1, with D perhaps given as TRBD1 or TRBD2 (5 bases each). CDR3 length: 15 amino acids. The V gene's germline CDR1 is SGHVS and CDR2 FQNEAQ. The ends were cut back, 4 bases at V and 0 bases at J, with 10 bases in the middle. The full variable domain, with the rest looked up from reference TRBV7-8 and TRBJ2-1, is GAGVSQSPRYKVAKRGQDVALRCDPISGHVSLFWYQQALGQGPEFLTYFQNEAQLDKSGLPSDRFFAERPEGSVSTLKIQRTQQEDSAVYLCASSSGRLSYNEQFFGPGTRLTVL.

The chain recombines TRBV11-2 with TRBJ2-7; 8 bases line up with TRBD1. Germline V gives CDR1 SGHAT, CDR2 FQNNGV. There are 14 residues in the CDR3. Germline trimming cut 5 bases from V and 3 bases from J; bases unmatched to any gene: 6. This CDR3 reads CASSTRGQGYEQYF. The CDR3 bases are TGTGCCAGCAGCACAAGAGGACAGGGCTACGAGCAGTACTTC.

The chain couples TRBV4-2 to TRBJ2-7; TRBD2 agrees at 7 bases. Germline V CDR1 and CDR2: LGHNA, YNFKEQ. The CDR3 runs 16 residues. Trimming removed 0 bases from V and 0 bases from J; junction bases left unmatched: 5. The CDR3 coding sequence is TGTGCCAGCAGCCAAGAGGCTAGCGGTGCCTCCTACGAGCAGTACTTC. Translation: CASSQEASGASYEQYF.

This chain uses TRBV28 with TRBJ1-1; TRBD1 matches at 7 bases. Germline V gives CDR1 MDHEN, CDR2 SYDVKM. CDR3 length equals 16 residues. J lost 4 bases, V lost 6 bases, and 14 bases had no gene match. The CDR3 nucleotides are TGTGCCAGCAGCCCTGGGGAGGGGGCCGTGGCCACTGAAGCTTTCTTT. This gives the protein CASSPGEGAVATEAFF.

This rearrangement joins TRBV7-9 to TRBJ1-1; TRBD1 is a possible D gene (6 bases). Germline CDR1 and CDR2: SEHNR and FQNEAQ (reference sequence). The CDR3 extends over 17 amino acids. V gave up 7 bases and J gave up 6 bases, with 27 bases separating them. CDR3 DNA: TGTGCCAGCACTCAATTTGCCGGGGCAGGGGTGAATCCTGAAGCTTTCTTT. It is translated as CASTQFAGAGVNPEAFF. The entire variable domain, with the rest obtained from reference TRBV7-9 and TRBJ1-1, is as follows: DTGVSQNPRHKITKRGQNVTFRCDPISEHNRLYWYRQTLGQGPEFLTYFQNEAQLEKSRLLSDRFSAERPKGSFSTLEIQRTEQGDSAMYLCASTQFAGAGVNPEAFFGQGTRLTVV.

This chain connects TRBV28 to TRBJ2-6; possibly TRBD2 for D (5 bases). Per the germline V gene, CDR1 is MDHEN and CDR2 is SYDVKM. The CDR3 is 14 residues long. The V and J ends lost 5 bases and 1 base respectively, with 6 bases between them. In nucleotides, the CDR3 is TGTGCCAGCAGTCGAGGGTCTGGGGCCAACGTCCTGACTTTC. This gives the protein CASSRGSGANVLTF.

This clone appeared a single time. The rearrangement joins TRBV19 to TRBJ2-1; 12 bases fit TRBD2. Per germline, CDR1 LNHDA and CDR2 SQIVND (reference sequence). The V and J ends lost 4 bases and 3 bases, in that order; junction bases with no gene match: 4. The CDR3 is 16 amino acids. The CDR3 protein is CASSTKTSGSYNEQFF. CDR3 DNA sequence: TGTGCCAGTAGTACCAAGACTAGCGGGAGCTACAATGAGCAGTTCTTC.

About this clone itself: This sample includes further DNA sequences coding for the same CDR3. This chain connects TRBV9 to TRBJ2-1, with TRBD2 matching over 8 bases. CDR1 SGDLS and CDR2 YYNGEE come from the germline V gene. This CDR3 comprises 16 residues. Trimming cost V 0 bases and J 4 bases; bases outside gene matches: 6. CDR3 coding DNA: TGTGCCAGCAGCGTAGTATCGGGAGGGTCATACAATGAGCAGTTCTTC. Protein: CASSVVSGGSYNEQFF.